This TCR beta chain derives from a study of response to subunit inactivated influenza vaccine. Study results and limitations: A suggestion made by the authors is that each seasonal influenza vaccination recruits few new T cells.

With 8 bases removed from V and 6 bases from J, the gap between germline ends came to 21 bases. The CDR3 is 15 residues long. The germline CDR1 and CDR2 sequences are MNHEY and SMNVEV (reference sequence). TCRdb reprocessed the RT-PCR reads with MiXCR, giving one entry per CDR3 protein. Of some 600,000 distinct CDR3 sequences in the sample, around 13% were seen once. As regards this clonotype: Its matching antigen is unknown.

Sequences were derived from PBMCs from blood, sampled 14 days before vaccination. This receptor was taken from a man in his fifties or sixties who received an inactivated influenza vaccine. V is TRBV27 and J is TRBJ2-3; a weak D match, TRBD1 (8 bases). The CDR3 region has the DNA TGTGCCAGCCGCCGGACAGGGAATAGCGGGGATACGCAGTATTTT. Protein sequence: CASRRTGNSGDTQYF.